This T cell receptor (beta chain) comes out of a study of blood T cell repertoires in COVID-19. Study-wide background: Samples taken during acute and convalescent COVID-19 were collected in the United States, Italy and Spain. T cells, B-cell-depleted T cells, or PBMCs supplied cDNA or gDNA.

In the authors' workflow: Nucleated cell number was recorded as an estimate derived from reference gene primer amplification. Profiled with immunoSEQ multiplex PCR; TCRdb holds only in-frame clones, not every one. V, J and clone size reflect that table, while D and trimming were determined from the DNA. The sample consists of over 200,000 clones, around 85% of them appearing once. Per the germline V gene, CDR1 is SGHKS and CDR2 is YYEKEE (reference sequence). V was shortened by 2 bases and J by 6 bases, with 9 bases between the two germline ends. The CDR3 loop spans 12 amino acids. The chain links TRBV5-5 to TRBJ2-7; tentative D call: TRBD1 (5 bases). This sequence was found in a human donor in a cohort sampled during active COVID-19. The sample consisted of peripheral blood. The CDR3: CASSFQGTEQYF. The CDR3 DNA reads as TGTGCCAGCAGCTTCCAGGGAACCGAGCAGTACTTC. The complete variable domain, with remaining parts taken from reference TRBV5-5 and TRBJ2-7, reads DAGVTQSPTHLIKTRGQQVTLRCSPISGHKSVSWYQQVLGQGPQFIFQYYEKEERGRGNFPDRFSARQFPNYSSELNVNALLLGDSALYLCASSFQGTEQYFGPGTRLTVT.